These 20 T cell receptor beta chains share one sample of origin, sequenced in a study of lymphopenia after photon versus proton radiotherapy. Profiled with immunoSEQ multiplex PCR; TCRdb holds only in-frame clones, not every one. Here the sample spans 20,000 to 25,000 clones, 80% to 90% being singletons. This specimen consisted of peripheral blood, obtained from a patient treated with proton-based radiotherapy. The receptors stem from an elderly man with esophageal cancer.

About this clone itself: The junction departs from germline at one end; a sequencing error may be responsible. The chain carries TRBV7-2 and TRBJ2-1; perhaps D is TRBD1 or TRBD2 (6 bases each). Germline V gene sequence: CDR1 SGHTA, CDR2 FQGNSA. The CDR3 has 15 amino acids. The CDR3 region has the DNA TGTGCCAGCACCTTAGGGGGAGCGGGTTACAATGAGCAGTTCTTC. This codes for CASTLGGAGYNEQFF.

This chain uses TRBV29-1 with TRBJ2-7; TRBD2 matches at 13 bases. The CDR3 consists of 15 residues. Germline V CDR1 and CDR2: SQVTM, ANQGSEA. The junction had 10 bases not matched to a gene; V was cut back by 5 bases and J by 6 bases. CDR3 region: CSVIPGLAGRGEQYF. CDR3 nucleotide sequence: TGCAGCGTTATACCGGGACTAGCGGGAAGGGGCGAGCAGTACTTC.

This sequence joins TRBV11-2 and TRBJ1-5; unclear D gene. V gave up 1 base and J gave up 3 bases, with 4 bases separating them. Per the germline V gene, CDR1 is SGHAT and CDR2 is FQNNGV. CDR3 size: 13 residues. CDR3 sequence reads: CASSLGNNQPQHF. DNA for the CDR3: TGTGCCAGCAGCTTAGGGAACAATCAGCCCCAGCATTTT.

This clone has just a few counts. The rearrangement joins TRBV19 to TRBJ1-2; 9 bases line up with TRBD1. V lost 9 bases and J lost 6; bases outside the gene matches: 8. Germline values: CDR1 LNHDA, CDR2 SQIVND (reference sequence). The CDR3 contains 13 residues. CDR3 protein: CASEQGAYDGYTF. CDR3 in DNA: TGTGCCAGCGAACAGGGGGCTTACGATGGCTACACCTTC.

The chain joins TRBV6-1 to TRBJ1-5, with 9 positions matching TRBD1. Germline V gene data show CDR1 as MNHNS and CDR2 as SASEGT. J lost 6 bases, V lost 6 bases, and 9 bases had no gene match. This CDR3 comprises 15 residues. The CDR3 reads CASSRTGEGRQPQHF. For the CDR3, the DNA is TGTGCCAGCAGCCGGACAGGGGAAGGCCGTCAGCCCCAGCATTTT.

As for this clone: At one end the junction does not follow the germline gene, possibly because of a read error. Distinct nucleotide sequences in the sample also encode this CDR3. J is TRBJ1-1 and V is TRBV7-3; tentative D call: TRBD1 (5 bases). This CDR3 spans 13 amino acids. The germline CDR1 and CDR2 sequences are SGHTA and FQGTGA. In DNA form, the CDR3 reads TGTGCCAGCAGCTCCTCGGCGGACACTGAAGCCTTCTTT. Amino acid sequence: CASSSSADTEAFF.

The chain recombines TRBV7-8 with TRBJ2-2; possibly TRBD2 for D (6 bases). Germline V gene lookup returns CDR1 SGHVS and CDR2 FQNEAQ. CDR3 size: 15 residues. Trimming removed 7 bases from V and 5 bases from J, with 17 bases in between. CDR3 region: CASKPPGGKTGELFF. For the CDR3, the DNA is TGTGCCAGCAAGCCCCCCGGGGGAAAAACCGGGGAGCTGTTTTTT.

This sequence joins TRBV6-1 and TRBJ1-1; no definite D call. Germline V gene lookup returns CDR1 MNHNS and CDR2 SASEGT. The length of the CDR3 is 13 residues. With 8 bases removed from V and 1 base from J, the gap between germline ends came to 11 bases. The DNA of the CDR3 is TGTGCCAGCGTCCTCGTCGGGAACACTGAAGCTTTCTTT. This codes for CASVLVGNTEAFF.

The chain links TRBV5-6 to TRBJ2-5; the match to TRBD1 covers 7 bases. CDR3 length: 14 residues. The V gene end was trimmed by 4 bases and the J gene end by 1 base; junction bases not matched to a gene: 4. Germline-derived CDR1 and CDR2 are SGHDT and YYEEEE. The CDR3 loop is CASSLTGIQETQYF. CDR3 DNA: TGTGCCAGCAGCCTGACAGGGATCCAAGAGACCCAGTACTTC. The whole variable domain, remainder taken from reference TRBV5-6 and TRBJ2-5, is DAGVTQSPTHLIKTRGQQVTLRCSPKSGHDTVSWYQQALGQGPQFIFQYYEEEERQRGNFPDRFSGHQFPNYSSELNVNALLLGDSALYLCASSLTGIQETQYFGPGTRLLVL.

This clone was detected only once. This chain joins TRBV11-2 and TRBJ2-5; 7 bases agree with TRBD1. V gave up 8 bases and J gave up 4 bases; unmatched junction bases: 13. Germline-derived CDR1 and CDR2 are SGHAT and FQNNGV. The CDR3 extends over 15 amino acids. CDR3 sequence reads: CASGRQGLITETQYF. CDR3 DNA: TGTGCCAGCGGTAGACAGGGATTGATAACAGAGACCCAGTACTTC.

The chain has TRBV5-1 and TRBJ2-1; D ambiguous. CDR1 SGHRS and CDR2 YFSETQ come from the germline V gene. Trimming stripped 3 bases from V and 0 bases from J, with 19 bases between. The CDR3 spans 18 residues. CDR3 loop: CASSSPRAASDSYNEQFF. CDR3 nucleotide sequence: TGCGCCAGCAGCTCCCCCCGGGCGGCCAGCGACTCCTACAATGAGCAGTTCTTC.

J is TRBJ2-1 and V is TRBV5-1, with TRBD2 matching over 11 bases. Germline CDR1 reads SGHRS; CDR2 reads YFSETQ. The CDR3 has 15 amino acids. The V gene end was trimmed by 4 bases and the J gene end by 10 bases; junction bases not matched to a gene: 10. CDR3 nucleotide sequence: TGCGCCAGCAGCCCGGGCGGGTCTAGCGGGAGGGAGCAGTTCTTC. It yields the protein CASSPGGSSGREQFF.

CDR3: CASSDPANSGNTIYF. The CDR3 bases are TGTGCCAGCAGCGATCCGGCGAACTCTGGAAACACCATATATTTT. The chain uses TRBV9 and TRBJ1-3; D gene uncertain. Per the germline V gene, CDR1 is SGDLS and CDR2 is YYNGEE. Trimming took 3 bases from V and 0 from J, leaving 10 bases between them. CDR3 size: 15 residues.

The J gene is TRBJ1-2, the V gene TRBV6-5; TRBD1 aligns across 10 bases. Germline CDR1 reads MNHEY; CDR2 reads SVGAGI. V trimming: 6 bases; J trimming: 6 bases; junction bases outside the gene matches: 7. The CDR3 is 14 amino acids. The CDR3 DNA reads as TGTGCCAGCAGACCCCGGGACAGGGGACATGGCTACACCTTC. Its protein is CASRPRDRGHGYTF.

The rearrangement links TRBV7-2 to TRBJ1-6, with 9 bases identical to TRBD1. V gave up 1 base and J gave up 10 bases; unmatched junction bases: 8. Germline CDR1 and CDR2: SGHTA and FQGNSA. This CDR3 contains 16 residues. The CDR3, as DNA: TGTGCCAGCAGCTTAGAGGGGACAGGGACTGGGTCACCCCTCCACTTT. This sequence encodes CASSLEGTGTGSPLHF.

The chain joins TRBV5-4 to TRBJ2-3; tentative D call: TRBD2 (5 bases). The V gene lost 0 bases and the J gene lost 5 bases, with 13 bases spanning the gap. The CDR3 runs 15 residues. Germline loops: CDR1 SGHNT, CDR2 YYREEE (reference sequence). CDR3 residues: CASSLGGNGRDTQYF. The CDR3 DNA is TGTGCCAGCAGCTTGGGAGGGAATGGTAGAGATACGCAGTATTTT.

The gene calls are TRBV25-1 and TRBJ2-5; TRBD1 aligns across 11 bases. There are 17 residues in the CDR3. V was clipped by 4 bases and J by 4 bases; unmatched bases: 11. Germline values: CDR1 MGHDK, CDR2 SYGVNS. This chain's CDR3 is CASSGGTGGRNAETQYF. The CDR3 DNA reads as TGTGCCAGCAGTGGCGGGACAGGGGGGAGAAATGCAGAGACCCAGTACTTC.

The chain joins TRBV13 to TRBJ2-4; D might be TRBD1 (6 bases). Germline CDR1 is PRHDT and CDR2 is FYEKMQ (reference sequence). CDR3 length equals 14 residues. The V gene lost 8 bases and the J gene lost 0 bases, with 11 bases spanning the gap. CDR3 coding DNA: TGTGCCAGCTCGGACAGATTAGCCAAAAACATTCAGTACTTC. Translation gives CASSDRLAKNIQYF.

The rearrangement links TRBV19 to TRBJ1-1; TRBD1 might be the D (5 bases). V gave up 7 bases and J gave up 3 bases, with 9 bases separating them. CDR1 is LNHDA and CDR2 is SQIVND in the germline V gene (reference sequence). The CDR3 totals 12 residues. The CDR3 nucleotides read TGTGCCAGTATGGGACTTTACACTGAAGCTTTCTTT. This translates into CASMGLYTEAFF.

V usage is TRBV5-1 and J usage is TRBJ1-2; 7 bases are shared with TRBD1. Germline CDR1 and CDR2: SGHRS and YFSETQ. Losses at the gene ends were 5 bases for V and 1 base for J; bases not matched to a gene: 14. The CDR3 loop spans 17 amino acids. CDR3 sequence reads: CASSLGQASLDNYGYTF. The CDR3, as DNA: TGCGCCAGCAGTCTAGGACAGGCCTCACTCGATAACTATGGCTACACCTTC.